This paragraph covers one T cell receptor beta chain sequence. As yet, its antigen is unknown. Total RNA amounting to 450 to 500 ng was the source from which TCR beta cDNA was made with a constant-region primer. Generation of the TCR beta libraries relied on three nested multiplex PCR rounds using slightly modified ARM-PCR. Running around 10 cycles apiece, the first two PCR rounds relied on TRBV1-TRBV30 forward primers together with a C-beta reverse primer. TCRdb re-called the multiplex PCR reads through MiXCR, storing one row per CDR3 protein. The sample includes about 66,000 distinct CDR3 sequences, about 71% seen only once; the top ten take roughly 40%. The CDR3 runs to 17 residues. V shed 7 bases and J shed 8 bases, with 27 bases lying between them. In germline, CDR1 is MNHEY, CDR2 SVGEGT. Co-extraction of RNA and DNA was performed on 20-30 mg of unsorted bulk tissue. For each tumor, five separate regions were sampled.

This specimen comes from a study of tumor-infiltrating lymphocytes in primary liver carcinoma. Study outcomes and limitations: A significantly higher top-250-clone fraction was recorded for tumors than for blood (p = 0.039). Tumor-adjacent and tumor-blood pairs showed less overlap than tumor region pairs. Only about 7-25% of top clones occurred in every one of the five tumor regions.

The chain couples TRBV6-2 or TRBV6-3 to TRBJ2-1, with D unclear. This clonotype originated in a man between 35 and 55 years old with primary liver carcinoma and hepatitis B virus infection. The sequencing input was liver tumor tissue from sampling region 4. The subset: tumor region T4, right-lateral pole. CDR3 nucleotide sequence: TGTGCCAGCAATTATTCCCCACGGCCCCTCAACCATTATGAGCAGTTCTTC. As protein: CASNYSPRPLNHYEQFF.